These 14 T cell receptor beta chains came from one sample sequenced in a study of blood T cell repertoires in COVID-19. The repertoire was sequenced with immunoSEQ multiplex PCR; TCRdb's copy has only in-frame clones and lacks some. The profile shows some 250,000 clones, around 90% of them singletons. Sequencing used peripheral blood. The receptors shown here come from a man between 60 and 75 years old who had recovered from COVID-19.

CDR3 protein: CASSQDSQSYGYTF. The CDR3 DNA follows: TGTGCCAGCAGCCAAGATAGCCAGTCCTATGGCTACACCTTC. The V call is TRBV3-1 (or the pseudogene TRBV3-2), the J call TRBJ1-2; D ambiguous. The germline CDR1 and CDR2 sequences are LGHDT and YNNKEL (reference sequence). The CDR3 consists of 14 residues. V dropped 0 bases and J dropped 4 bases, with 9 bases sitting between them.

This clone was detected only a few times. The V call is TRBV19, the J call TRBJ2-7; 10 positions match TRBD1. The germline CDR1 and CDR2 sequences are LNHDA and SQIVND (reference sequence). V lost 4 bases to trimming and J lost 5 bases; unmatched junction nucleotides: 14. The CDR3 is made up of 17 amino acids. This CDR3 reads CASSTHTPGQGSDEQYF. The CDR3 region has the DNA TGTGCCAGTAGTACTCACACTCCGGGACAGGGGTCGGACGAGCAGTACTTC. Full variable domain (remainder filled in from reference TRBV19 and TRBJ2-7): DGGITQSPKYLFRKEGQNVTLSCEQNLNHDAMYWYRQDPGQGLRLIYYSQIVNDFQKGDIAEGYSVSREKKESFPLTVTSAQKNPTAFYLCASSTHTPGQGSDEQYFGPGTRLTVT.

This rearrangement joins TRBV20-1 to TRBJ1-5; D not certain. The CDR3 contains 14 residues. Between the trimmed V and J ends, which lost 3 bases and 0 bases, there was a span of 9 bases. Germline CDR1 is DFQATT and CDR2 is SNEGSKA (reference sequence). This CDR3 reads CSASGRYSNQPQHF. CDR3 nucleotides: TGCAGTGCTAGTGGGCGGTATAGCAATCAGCCCCAGCATTTT.

The CDR3 loop reads CASSVVGDSPGQFF. Written as DNA, the CDR3 is TGTGCCAGCAGCGTAGTGGGGGACAGCCCGGGGCAGTTCTTC. The chain uses TRBV9 and TRBJ2-1; 7 bases are shared with TRBD1. CDR3 length: 14 amino acids. The trim removed 0 bases at V and 12 bases at J, leaving 9 bases unmatched. Germline V CDR1 and CDR2: SGDLS, YYNGEE.

Here the CDR3 reads CASSFGGFREGDTQYF. The CDR3 DNA sequence: TGTGCCAGCAGTTTTGGGGGATTCCGGGAGGGAGATACGCAGTATTTT. This rearrangement joins TRBV27 to TRBJ2-3, with 8 bases that match TRBD2. This CDR3 region has 16 residues. V shed 3 bases and J 5 bases; nucleotides not matched to a gene: 10. Germline V CDR1 and CDR2: MNHEY, SMNVEV (reference sequence).

V usage is TRBV2 and J usage is TRBJ2-2; D gene ambiguous. The V end was cut by 10 bases, the J end by 6 bases, with 18 bases between. The germline gives CDR1 SNHLY, CDR2 FYNNEI. This CDR3 contains 14 residues. CDR3 bases: TGTGCCATTCTCGAGAGCTCGTTCGCCGGGGAGCTGTTTTTT. It is translated as CAILESSFAGELFF.

This chain links TRBV7-2 with TRBJ1-5; TRBD1 aligns across 8 bases. V trimming: 5 bases; J trimming: 4 bases; junction bases outside the gene matches: 4. CDR1 SGHTA and CDR2 FQGNSA come from the germline V gene. The length of the CDR3 is 14 residues. The CDR3 here is CASSDYRGNQPQHF. The DNA for the CDR3 is TGTGCCAGCAGCGATTACAGGGGGAATCAGCCCCAGCATTTT.

This clone came up once. The chain has TRBV5-1 and TRBJ2-3, with a possible D match to TRBD1 (6 bases). Germline V CDR1 and CDR2: SGHRS, YFSETQ. The CDR3 totals 15 residues. Trimming took 0 bases from V and 5 from J, leaving 13 bases between them. The CDR3 spells CASSLEDRLIDTQYF. The CDR3 DNA follows: TGCGCCAGCAGCTTGGAGGACAGACTCATAGATACGCAGTATTTT.

J is TRBJ1-6 and V is TRBV11-2; D gene unclear. The germline V and J ends were trimmed by 7 bases and 15 bases, with 13 bases remaining between them. Germline CDR1 is SGHAT and CDR2 is FQNNGV. The CDR3 runs to 11 residues. The CDR3 loop reads CASNSRGRLHF. CDR3 bases: TGTGCCAGCAATAGCCGAGGCCGCCTCCACTTT.

Written as DNA, the CDR3 is TGTGCCATCAACAAAATACTGCCAACAGGGGGCGCCGATAATTCACCCCTCCACTTT. It encodes CAINKILPTGGADNSPLHF. V gene TRBV10-3 combines with J gene TRBJ1-6; 9 nucleotides line up with TRBD1. V was clipped by 7 bases and J by 5 bases; unmatched bases: 18. Germline CDR1 is ENHRY and CDR2 is SYGVKD. The CDR3 covers 19 residues.

The J gene is TRBJ1-3, the V gene TRBV10-3; the D gene is possibly TRBD1 (5 bases). Germline V gene lookup returns CDR1 ENHRY and CDR2 SYGVKD. Trimming pared 6 bases from V and 8 bases from J, leaving 26 bases between. The CDR3 contains 17 residues. The CDR3 coding sequence is TGTGCCATCAGGGGGACTCCGAAAACACAAGCTTCTGACACCATATATTTT. Protein sequence: CAIRGTPKTQASDTIYF.

The V and J genes are TRBV6-5 and TRBJ1-3, with D possibly matching TRBD1 (6 bases). This CDR3 contains 14 residues. Germline V gene lookup returns CDR1 MNHEY and CDR2 SVGAGI. Trimming pared 6 bases from V and 2 bases from J, leaving 11 bases between. The CDR3 DNA follows: TGTGCCAGCAGCCGGGACATTCCTGGAAACACCATATATTTT. Translated, it gives CASSRDIPGNTIYF.

CDR3 region: CASSLVEVSSTDTQYF. In DNA, the CDR3 is TGTGCCAGCAGCTTAGTCGAGGTTTCTAGCACAGATACGCAGTATTTT. This chain joins TRBV7-6 and TRBJ2-3; D gene uncertain. Trimming left V 1 base short and J 0 bases short, with 11 bases between. The germline V gene encodes CDR1 SGHVS and CDR2 FNYEAQ. The CDR3 extends over 16 amino acids.

This sequence joins TRBV7-9 and TRBJ1-2, with 8 bases matching TRBD1. V was clipped by 5 bases and J by 12 bases; unmatched bases: 8. The germline gives CDR1 SEHNR, CDR2 FQNEAQ (reference sequence). The CDR3 has 12 residues. The CDR3 bases are TGTGCCAGCAGCAACGACAGGGGTTGGGACACCTTC. The encoded protein is CASSNDRGWDTF.